This T cell receptor (beta chain) appears in the sequencing data of a study of Ad26.COV2.S vaccination and SARS-CoV-2 variants (dated by TCRdb to about 2021). Context from the whole study: Donors in the vaccine arm were drawn from COV1001, a phase I-IIa trial of Ad26.COV2.S in healthy adults that was multicentre, randomized, double-blind and placebo-controlled. Throughout the experiments and outcome assessment, investigators stayed blinded to trial group allocation. The TCR-sequenced set comprised about 32 samples: about 19 Ad26.COV2.S vaccine recipients, 5 placebo recipients and 8 SARS-CoV-2 convalescent individuals. TCRbeta repertoire sequencing was used to assess the specificity and breadth of SARS-CoV-2-reactive T cell receptors after Ad26.COV2.S vaccination. Trial participants were randomized into five groups of five, in which low-dose or high-dose Ad26.COV2.S was given once or twice, or placebo was given on both occasions. Ad26.COV2.S was administered intramuscularly at a dose of 5x10^10 or 1x10^11 viral particles, either as one shot or as two shots given 56 days apart.

Sample treatment or condition, as interpreted from the label and publication: some 19 received Ad26.COV2.S at low or high dose, single or two shots; about 5 received placebo; per-sample allocation not given. For vaccine and placebo recipients, the sequenced repertoires came from samples collected on day 63 after the first injection. In Cohort 1b, around 25 adults aged 18-55 years were enrolled at a single site in Boston, USA, between 29 July and 7 August 2020. Ad26.COV2.S was a replication-incompetent adenovirus type 26 vector expressing a prefusion-stabilized SARS-CoV-2 spike protein from the original Wuhan strain. The CDR3, cysteine through phenylalanine, is 15 amino acids long. Just the 45-base CDR3 DNA is kept, in frame starting at base 1. V and J are truncated by 0 bases and 0 bases respectively, leaving an intervening sequence of 9 bases. CDR1 and CDR2, per the germline V gene (reference sequence), are SGHNT and YYREEE.

Of note for this clone: Its target antigen remains unknown. Base qualities are missing; no much larger clone stands one base away.

TCRbeta CDR3 regions were sequenced with the immunoSEQ Assay. After extraction, genomic DNA underwent amplification by bias-controlled multiplex PCR, followed by high-throughput sequencing. In the original analysis: Collapsing and filtering of sequences were performed to quantify the absolute abundance of each unique TCRbeta CDR3 region. T cell fraction was estimated by normalization of TCRbeta template counts to usable DNA, with usable DNA being measured through amplification of reference genes present in all nucleated cells. Repertoire TCRs were annotated as SARS-CoV-2-specific when V gene, CDR3 amino acid sequence and J gene were exactly matched to a known reactive TCR set. MIRA supplied the reference SARS-CoV-2 TCR set, which was filtered for enrichment in COVID-19-positive ImmuneCODE repertoires so that public or cross-reactive TCRs were removed. Using the MIRA antigens, annotated TCRs were further analysed by specific ORF or by position within an ORF. Breadth was defined as the number of annotated unique rearrangements divided by the total number of unique productive rearrangements, and depth was defined as the summed frequency of the annotated unique rearrangements. Group comparisons of TCR breadth used two-sided Wilcoxon rank-sum tests. Here the immuneACCESS table is served through TCRdb, limited to in-frame sequences with V and J called. Missing clones are a known gap in these copies; in checked studies unresolved V genes cover under half, and the rest lacks a known reason. V, J and clone size are those of that table, while D and trimming were read from the DNA. For this sample there are roughly 680,000 clones; about 90% appear just once. Of the sample, over 1.3% falls within the top ten clones.

The investigation overall reported the following: According to the authors, total T cell responses may have been underestimated by the TCR breadth and depth analyses. Compared with placebo recipients, Ad26.COV2.S recipients showed higher spike-specific TCR breadth (P = 0.0014). After vaccination, spike-specific CD8+ and CD4+ T cell responses were reported to show substantial breadth. Comparable non-spike TCR breadth was observed between vaccine and placebo recipients, consistent with only spike being contained in the vaccine. Comparing responses between vaccine doses or regimens was not something the study was powered to do.

This material consisted of peripheral blood, taken in a trial of Ad26.COV2.S vaccine versus placebo. The receptor was isolated from a person between 18 and 59 years old who received the Ad26.COV2.S COVID-19 vaccine or a placebo. The chain is made from TRBV5-4 and TRBJ1-1; a tentative D match to TRBD1 spans 5 bases. The encoded CDR3 is CASSLEWGMNTEAFF. The DNA sequence follows: TGTGCCAGCAGCTTGGAGTGGGGCATGAACACTGAAGCTTTCTTT.